The 4 T cell receptor beta chains presented below share a single source sample, sequenced in a study of control samples from healthy donors and cancer patients. The method was immunoSEQ multiplex PCR; TCRdb's version includes in-frame clones alone and lacks a portion of them. The table lists 150,000 to 200,000 clones, roughly nine tenths of them singletons, with about 1.6% in the top ten. Sequencing input: blood. These receptors were obtained from a young woman in good health.

J is TRBJ1-1 and V is TRBV12-3 or TRBV12-4, with unresolved D. The V end lost 7 bases, the J end lost 11 bases, and 17 bases lay between the germline ends. The CDR3 runs to 12 residues. CDR3 loop: CASTLSRGLAFF. In nucleotides, the CDR3 is TGTGCCAGCACACTGTCCAGAGGCCTGGCTTTCTTT.

The rearrangement links TRBV14 to TRBJ1-1, with TRBD1 as a possible D gene (5 bases). Deletions cut 2 bases from V and 4 bases from J, with 11 bases between. The CDR3 runs 14 residues. The germline V gene encodes CDR1 SGHDN and CDR2 FVKESK. This CDR3 is CASSQNAGVTEAFF. CDR3 coding DNA: TGTGCCAGCAGCCAAAACGCGGGGGTCACTGAAGCTTTCTTT.

This rearrangement joins TRBV10-2 to TRBJ1-3, with unresolved D. The germline V gene encodes CDR1 WSHSY and CDR2 SAAADI. There are 15 residues in the CDR3. V dropped 2 bases and J dropped 1 base, with 9 bases sitting between them. The CDR3 here is CASSEPDYSGNTIYF. The DNA for the CDR3 is TGCGCCAGCAGTGAGCCAGATTATTCTGGAAACACCATATATTTT.

The rearrangement uses TRBV11-3 and TRBJ2-3, with TRBD2 identical over 8 bases. Germline-derived CDR1 and CDR2 are SGHNT and YENEEA. The CDR3 runs to 16 residues. V lost 4 bases and J lost 1; bases outside the gene matches: 7. The CDR3 loop is CASSSLAGLGTDTQYF. For the CDR3, the DNA is TGTGCCAGCAGCTCGTTAGCGGGGCTTGGCACAGATACGCAGTATTTT.